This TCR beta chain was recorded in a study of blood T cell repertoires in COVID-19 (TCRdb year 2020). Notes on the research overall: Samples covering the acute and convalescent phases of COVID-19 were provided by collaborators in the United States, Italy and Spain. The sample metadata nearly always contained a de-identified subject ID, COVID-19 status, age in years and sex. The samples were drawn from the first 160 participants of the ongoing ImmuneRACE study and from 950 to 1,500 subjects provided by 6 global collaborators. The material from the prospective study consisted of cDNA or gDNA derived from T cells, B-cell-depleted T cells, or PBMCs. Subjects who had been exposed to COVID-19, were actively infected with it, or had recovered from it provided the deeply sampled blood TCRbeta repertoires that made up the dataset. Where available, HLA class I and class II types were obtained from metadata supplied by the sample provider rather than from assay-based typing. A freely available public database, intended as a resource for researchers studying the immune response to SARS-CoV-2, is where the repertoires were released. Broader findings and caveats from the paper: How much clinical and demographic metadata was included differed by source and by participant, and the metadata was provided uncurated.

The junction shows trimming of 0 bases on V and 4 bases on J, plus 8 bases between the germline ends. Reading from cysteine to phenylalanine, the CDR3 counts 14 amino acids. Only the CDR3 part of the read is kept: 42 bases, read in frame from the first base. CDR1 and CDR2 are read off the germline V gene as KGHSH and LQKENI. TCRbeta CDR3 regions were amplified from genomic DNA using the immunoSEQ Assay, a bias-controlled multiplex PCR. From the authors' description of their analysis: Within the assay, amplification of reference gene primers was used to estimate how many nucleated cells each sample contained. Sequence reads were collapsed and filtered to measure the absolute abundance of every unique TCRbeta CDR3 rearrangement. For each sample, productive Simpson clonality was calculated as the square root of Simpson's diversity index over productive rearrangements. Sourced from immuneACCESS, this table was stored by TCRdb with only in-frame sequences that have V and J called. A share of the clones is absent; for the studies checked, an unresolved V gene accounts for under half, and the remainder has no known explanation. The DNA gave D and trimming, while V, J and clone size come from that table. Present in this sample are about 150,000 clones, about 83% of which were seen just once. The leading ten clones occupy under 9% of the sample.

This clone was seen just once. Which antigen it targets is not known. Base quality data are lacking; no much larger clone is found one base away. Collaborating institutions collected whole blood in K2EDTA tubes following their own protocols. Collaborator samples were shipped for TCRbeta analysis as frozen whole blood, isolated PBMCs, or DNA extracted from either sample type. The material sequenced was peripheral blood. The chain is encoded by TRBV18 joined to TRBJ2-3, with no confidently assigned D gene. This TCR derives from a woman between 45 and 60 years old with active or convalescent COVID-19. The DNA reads TGTGCCAGCTCACCACCGAGGCTAGCAGATACGCAGTATTTT. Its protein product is CASSPPRLADTQYF. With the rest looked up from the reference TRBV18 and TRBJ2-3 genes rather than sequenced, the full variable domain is NAGVMQNPRHLVRRRGQEARLRCSPMKGHSHVYWYRQLPEEGLKFMVYLQKENIIDESGMPKERFSAEFPKEGPSILRIQQVVRGDSAAYFCASSPPRLADTQYFGPGTRLTVL.